This T cell receptor (beta chain) was profiled in a study of blood T cell repertoires in COVID-19. Study background: Sites across the United States, Italy and Spain contributed samples from acute and convalescent COVID-19. PBMCs, B-cell-depleted T cells, or T cells provided the cDNA or gDNA that made up the material.

The germline V gene encodes CDR1 LNHNV and CDR2 YYDKDF (reference sequence). The CDR3 loop spans 16 amino acids. V lost 3 bases to trimming and J lost 9 bases; unmatched junction nucleotides: 14. This clone came up a few times. In the authors' methods: Amplification of reference gene primers provided the estimated nucleated cell counts. Sequencing used immunoSEQ multiplex PCR; TCRdb keeps in-frame clones, though not all of them. V and J calls and clone size follow that table, whereas D and trimming were derived from the DNA. The profile shows around 300,000 clones, around 88% of them singletons. The specimen sequenced was peripheral blood. The source is a man aged 25 to 40 with active or convalescent COVID-19. The genes are TRBV15 and TRBJ2-1; 7 positions agree with TRBD1. This CDR3 is CATSSPQTWTGLEQFF. The DNA for the CDR3 is TGTGCCACCAGCAGCCCCCAGACGTGGACAGGACTTGAGCAGTTCTTC.